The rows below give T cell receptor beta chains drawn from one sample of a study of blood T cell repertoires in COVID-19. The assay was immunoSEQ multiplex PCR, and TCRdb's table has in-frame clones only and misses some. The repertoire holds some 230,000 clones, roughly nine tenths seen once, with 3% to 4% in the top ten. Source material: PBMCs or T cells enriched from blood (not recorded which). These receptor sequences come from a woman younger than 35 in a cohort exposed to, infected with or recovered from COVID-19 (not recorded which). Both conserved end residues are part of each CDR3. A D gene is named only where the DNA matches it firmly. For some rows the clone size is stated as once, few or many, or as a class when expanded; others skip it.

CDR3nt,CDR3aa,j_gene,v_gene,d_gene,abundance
TGTGCCAGCAGAGGACAGTTGGGAGAGACCCAGTACTTC,CASRGQLGETQYF,TRBJ2-5,TRBV11-2,-,-
TGTGCCAGCAGTTTAAGCCGAGCCGATACGCAGTATTTT,CASSLSRADTQYF,TRBJ2-3,TRBV28,-,-
TGTGCCAGCAGTTTAAAGGGGGCTGGGCAGCCCCAGCATTTT,CASSLKGAGQPQHF,TRBJ1-5,TRBV27,TRBD1,-
TGCGCCAGCAGCGCCTCCATTCGGACAGGGGTTGATGAAAAACTGTTTTTT,CASSASIRTGVDEKLFF,TRBJ1-4,TRBV5-1,TRBD1,-
TGTGCCAGCATGACTAGCGGGAGGGCCCACAATGAGCAGTTCTTC,CASMTSGRAHNEQFF,TRBJ2-1,TRBV6-5,TRBD2,-
TGTGCCAGCAGCTTCACCGGGACAGGTCTCTCTGGAAACACCATATATTTT,CASSFTGTGLSGNTIYF,TRBJ1-3,TRBV11-2,TRBD1,-
TGCGCCAGCAGCCCTTCCGGGACAGAAGTTAACTATGGCTACACCTTC,CASSPSGTEVNYGYTF,TRBJ1-2,TRBV5-1,TRBD1,-
TGTGCCAGCAGTACCCTGGGCGGGAGTACCCACGAGCAGTACTTC,CASSTLGGSTHEQYF,TRBJ2-7,TRBV28,TRBD2,few
TGTGCCAGTAGTCCCGGGACAGCAGACCCCCTTGGAAACACCATATATTTT,CASSPGTADPLGNTIYF,TRBJ1-3,TRBV19,TRBD1,-
TGTGCCAGCAGCTTATTAGGGGCAACTAATGAAAAACTGTTTTTT,CASSLLGATNEKLFF,TRBJ1-4,TRBV5-4,-,-
TGTGCCTGCTCGGGGAGGGCTGGGGAGCTGTTTTTT,CACSGRAGELFF,TRBJ2-2,TRBV30,TRBD2,once
TGCAGCGCTCGAACTCAGGGGATACAAGAGACCCAGTACTTC,CSARTQGIQETQYF,TRBJ2-5,TRBV29-1,-,few
TGTGCCAGCAGCCTCGGGACAGTCATGAACACTGAAGCTTTCTTT,CASSLGTVMNTEAFF,TRBJ1-1,TRBV11-3,TRBD1,-
TGTGCCAGCTCCTGGCAGGGGGCGGAATCGGGCTACACCTTC,CASSWQGAESGYTF,TRBJ1-2,TRBV28,TRBD1,-
TGTGCCAGCAGTTTTGATGTAGTAAAGACTAACTATGGCTACACCTTC,CASSFDVVKTNYGYTF,TRBJ1-2,TRBV28,-,-
TGTGCCAGCAGTACTCGGCAGGGTAGACAGCCCCAGCATTTT,CASSTRQGRQPQHF,TRBJ1-5,TRBV27,-,-
TGTGCCAGCAGTTACGAGCCCTACGAGCAGTACTTC,CASSYEPYEQYF,TRBJ2-7,TRBV6-5,-,-
TGTGCCAGCAGTCCCCTACGGAGGGACACCGGGGAGCTGTTTTTT,CASSPLRRDTGELFF,TRBJ2-2,TRBV27,-,once
TGTGCCAGCAGTTTAGCTAGGGATACGCAGTATTTT,CASSLARDTQYF,TRBJ2-3,TRBV6-5,-,-
TGTGCCAGTAGTATACTCACAGCAACTAATGAAAAACTGTTTTTT,CASSILTATNEKLFF,TRBJ1-4,TRBV19,-,-
TGTGCCAGCAGCAAAGGAATGATGGAGGTCTATGGCTACACCTTC,CASSKGMMEVYGYTF,TRBJ1-2,TRBV21-1,-,-
TGCGCCAGCAGCCAGGGACTAGAAACAGATACGCAGTATTTT,CASSQGLETDTQYF,TRBJ2-3,TRBV5-1,TRBD2,-
TGTGCCAGCAGTTCGACACTCAACCCCCAGTACTTC,CASSSTLNPQYF,TRBJ2-7,TRBV28,-,-
TGTGCCACCAGCAGCCACAGGGCCCCGGGGAGAAAGACCCAGTACTTC,CATSSHRAPGRKTQYF,TRBJ2-5,TRBV15,-,once
TGTGCCAGCAGTACGGGCGGGCTCGCCTACGAGCAGTACTTC,CASSTGGLAYEQYF,TRBJ2-7,TRBV2,-,-
TGTGCCAGCAGCTCGGGGGGAGCGGGAGCGGAGGGGGAGACCCAGTACTTC,CASSSGGAGAEGETQYF,TRBJ2-5,TRBV5-8,TRBD2,-
TGTGCCAGCAGCCTCACGTCCCCTAGCGGGAGTGGGTACGAGCAGTACTTC,CASSLTSPSGSGYEQYF,TRBJ2-7,TRBV11-2,TRBD2,-
TGCGCCAGCCGCTGGCAAGGGGGGGACTCCTACGAGCAGTACTTC,CASRWQGGDSYEQYF,TRBJ2-7,TRBV5-1,-,-
TGTGCTAGTGCTACCGGACAGGGGCTTGTTCGAGCCAAAAACATTCAGTACTTC,CASATGQGLVRAKNIQYF,TRBJ2-4,TRBV12-5,TRBD1,-
TGTGCCAGCAGCTTAGCGTGGACAGGGGTGGATGAGCAGTTCTTC,CASSLAWTGVDEQFF,TRBJ2-1,TRBV7-9,TRBD1,-
TGCGCCAGCAGCTTGAATAGCGGGGGGACCTACGAGCAGTACTTC,CASSLNSGGTYEQYF,TRBJ2-7,TRBV5-1,TRBD2,-
TGTGCCAGCAGTTTTTCAGGTGAAAAACTGTTTTTT,CASSFSGEKLFF,TRBJ1-4,TRBV12-3/TRBV12-4,-,-
-,CASSSSTNARQPQHF,TRBJ1-5,TRBV27,-,-
TGTGCCAGCAGCTTATCGACAGTGGGGATGAATGGACTGTTTTTT,CASSLSTVGMNGLFF,TRBJ1-4,TRBV13,-,-
TGCGCCAGCAGTGATAACGTACTAGCGGGGGCGCGGGGGTACAATGAGCAGTTCTTC,CASSDNVLAGARGYNEQFF,TRBJ2-1,TRBV10-2,TRBD2,-
TGCGCCAGCAGCGTAGACAGGGGAATCGGAAACACCATATATTTT,CASSVDRGIGNTIYF,TRBJ1-3,TRBV5-1,TRBD1,-
TGTGCCAGTAATTTGGGGGACAGGGGTTACAATGAGCAGTTCTTC,CASNLGDRGYNEQFF,TRBJ2-1,TRBV19,TRBD1,-
TGCAGCGGCTGGGACAGCGAAAAACTGTTTTTT,CSGWDSEKLFF,TRBJ1-4,TRBV29-1,TRBD1,-